A single T cell receptor (beta chain) is shown here with its context. Its antigen is still unknown. The sample is drawn from a study of post-analysis software for immune sequencing data. Study as a whole: Some patients lacked subtype; others had relapsing-remitting, secondary progressive or progressive-relapsing disease. General study findings and limits: The normalized Chao1 diversity of multiple sclerosis patients was significantly lower than that of controls. Elevated frequency relative to controls characterized 4 or 5 TRBV segments in patients, TRBV5-6, TRBV5-1 and TRBV20-1 among them.

The V and J ends lost 7 bases and 0 bases respectively, with 7 bases between them. In germline, CDR1 is SQVTM, CDR2 ANQGSEA. The CDR3 spans 13 residues. TCR beta cDNA libraries had unique molecular identifiers. Input of roughly 0.95 to 10 million T cells yielded roughly 0.5 million cDNA molecules. TCRdb called the PCR reads again in MiXCR, with one record for every CDR3 protein. In the table there are around 500,000 distinct CDR3 sequences, 30% to 40% of which are singletons. Sequenced sample: blood. This TCR was recovered from a girl aged 2-17 years with multiple sclerosis. The genes are TRBV29-1 and TRBJ2-6; D ambiguous. The CDR3 DNA reads as TGCAGCGCCGACACCTCTGGGGCCAACGTCCTGACTTTC. Translating it yields CSADTSGANVLTF.